This T cell receptor beta chain was retrieved from a study of post-analysis software for immune sequencing data. Study information: The study covered relapsing-remitting, secondary progressive and progressive-relapsing courses of multiple sclerosis.

TCR beta cDNA libraries had unique molecular identifiers. Yield was about 500,000 cDNA molecules from around 0.96 to 9.9 million T cells. TCRdb reanalysed the PCR reads using MiXCR and keeps one entry per CDR3 protein. In the table there are a few hundred thousand distinct CDR3 sequences, approximately 39% of which are singletons. This clonotype was detected only a few times. This clonotype was sampled from a girl aged 2-9 years with multiple sclerosis. Material: blood.

The DNA for the CDR3 is TGCAGCGTTGAAACAGTAGCGGGAGGCGATGAGCAGTTCTTC. Its translation: CSVETVAGGDEQFF. The chain couples TRBV29-1 to TRBJ2-1, with TRBD2 matching 10 bases. With V trimmed by 2 bases and J by 8 bases, 6 bases remained unmatched. In germline, CDR1 is SQVTM, CDR2 ANQGSEA. CDR3 length equals 14 residues.